The T cell receptor beta chain under discussion was sequenced for a study of blood T cells in healthy people across ages. Notes on the study in general: Total diversity from one million sequenced T cells was likely underestimated. A conclusive naive versus antigen-experienced comparison was prevented by the unsorted PBMCs.

This CDR3 is built from 14 residues. The V gene's germline CDR1 is SNHLY and CDR2 FYNNEI. Using a J-beta primer mix together with a sample-barcoded 5' primer, a second PCR was run for roughly 7 to 11 cycles. Every cDNA molecule bore a tag from a template-switch adaptor containing 12 random nucleotides. TCRdb re-analysed the 5' RACE reads in MiXCR, keeping a single row per CDR3 protein. In the table there are around 2 million distinct CDR3 sequences, about two fifths of which are singletons. As for this clonotype: Its specificity is unknown. The junction does not match germline at one end; this may be a read error.

The source material was blood. The clonotype was recovered from a human donor in good health. This chain connects TRBV2 to TRBJ2-1; 7 positions agree with TRBD1. This chain's CDR3 is CASGEGQTYNEQFF. CDR3 bases: TGTGCCAGCGGTGAGGGACAGACCTACAATGAGCAGTTCTTC.